Shown below are 18 T cell receptor beta chains from a single sample sequenced in a study of T cell responses to AZD1222 COVID-19 vaccine. TCRdb's table, derived via immunoSEQ multiplex PCR, lists solely in-frame clones and lacks some. The sample carries approximately 120,000 clones, 84% recorded once. Specimen: peripheral blood, collected 28 days after the second AZD1222 dose. These receptors were obtained from an adult who received the AZD1222 COVID-19 vaccine.

The chain couples TRBV7-3 to TRBJ1-1, with 8 bases that match TRBD1. Germline CDR1 and CDR2: SGHTA and FQGTGA. V dropped 5 bases and J dropped 5; count of bases not matched to a gene: 4. This CDR3 has 13 amino acids. CDR3 protein: CASSRQGKTEAFF. The CDR3 nucleotides read TGTGCCAGCAGCAGACAGGGGAAGACTGAAGCTTTCTTT.

V gene TRBV7-9 combines with J gene TRBJ2-1; D remains unclear. CDR3 length: 12 amino acids. In germline, CDR1 is SEHNR, CDR2 FQNEAQ (reference sequence). V lost 1 base to trimming and J lost 5 bases, with 3 bases between them. This CDR3 reads CASSLGDNEQFF. The CDR3 coding sequence is TGTGCCAGCAGCTTAGGGGACAATGAGCAGTTCTTC. Full variable domain (remainder filled in from reference TRBV7-9 and TRBJ2-1): DTGVSQNPRHKITKRGQNVTFRCDPISEHNRLYWYRQTLGQGPEFLTYFQNEAQLEKSRLLSDRFSAERPKGSFSTLEIQRTEQGDSAMYLCASSLGDNEQFFGPGTRLTVL.

The rearrangement uses TRBV4-3 and TRBJ1-1, with 8 bases that match TRBD1. The junction had 9 bases not matched to a gene; V was cut back by 4 bases and J by 5 bases. Germline CDR1 is LGHNA and CDR2 is YSLEER. CDR3 size: 15 residues. The CDR3 bases are TGCGCCAGCAGCCTTTCGACAGGGGTGGGAACTGAAGCTTTCTTT. As protein: CASSLSTGVGTEAFF.

The chain recombines TRBV10-3 with TRBJ1-2, with D perhaps matching TRBD1 (5 bases). The V and J ends lost 2 bases and 9 bases respectively, with 7 bases between them. Germline CDR1 reads ENHRY; CDR2 reads SYGVKD. There are 11 residues in the CDR3. CDR3 bases: TGTGCCATCAGTGAGGGGGGAAGCTACACCTTC. It yields the protein CAISEGGSYTF.

V usage is TRBV3-1 (or the pseudogene TRBV3-2) and J usage is TRBJ1-1; D is ambiguous. The CDR3 runs 13 residues. V was cut by 4 bases and J by 7 bases, with 13 bases left in between. From germline, CDR1 is LGHDT and CDR2 YNNKEL (reference sequence). DNA for the CDR3: TGTGCCAGCAGCCTTACATGGGGAGGTGAAGCTTTCTTT. Protein: CASSLTWGGEAFF.

V usage is TRBV7-3 and J usage is TRBJ2-3, with D uncertain. Looked up from germline, CDR1 is SGHTA and CDR2 is FQGTGA. This CDR3 is 14 amino acids long. V lost 5 bases, J lost 6 bases, and 15 bases lay in between. This CDR3 reads CASSLTASRDTQYF. CDR3 nucleotide sequence: TGTGCCAGCAGCCTGACGGCCTCGAGGGATACGCAGTATTTT.

The genes are TRBV19 and TRBJ2-1; 11 bases align to TRBD2. Germline values: CDR1 LNHDA, CDR2 SQIVND (reference sequence). J lost 5 bases, V lost 7 bases, and 4 bases had no gene match. The CDR3 totals 14 residues. CDR3 protein: CASMGTSGDNEQFF. CDR3 bases: TGTGCCAGTATGGGGACTAGCGGTGACAATGAGCAGTTCTTC.

The V and J genes are TRBV7-9 and TRBJ1-5; unclear D gene. V gave up 4 bases and J gave up 3 bases, with 10 bases separating them. CDR1 and CDR2 from the germline V gene are SEHNR and FQNEAQ (reference sequence). The CDR3 has 14 residues. In nucleotides, the CDR3 is TGTGCCAGCAGCTCGGACGGATTCAATCAGCCCCAGCATTTT. Protein product: CASSSDGFNQPQHF.

This chain links TRBV27 with TRBJ1-2; 7 bases agree with TRBD1. CDR1 and CDR2 (germline): MNHEY, SMNVEV (reference sequence). This CDR3 comprises 14 residues. V dropped 3 bases and J dropped 8; count of bases not matched to a gene: 9. The CDR3 bases are TGTGCCAGCAGTTTCGAGACAGGGAGGGGAGGCTACACCTTC. Translated, it gives CASSFETGRGGYTF.

The genes are TRBV5-1 and TRBJ2-2; D not resolved. Trimming left V 5 bases short and J 4 bases short, with 15 bases between. The CDR3 has 15 amino acids. Germline V gene sequence: CDR1 SGHRS, CDR2 YFSETQ. The CDR3 DNA reads as TGCGCCAGCAGTTCGACCCCTGGTAGCACCGGGGAGCTGTTTTTT. Amino acids: CASSSTPGSTGELFF.

The chain couples TRBV28 to TRBJ1-2; 8 positions match TRBD1. Germline V gene sequence: CDR1 MDHEN, CDR2 SYDVKM. Trimming at V came to 4 bases and at J to 0 bases, leaving 4 bases not matched to a gene. This CDR3 is 15 amino acids long. This CDR3 is CASSSSTGANYGYTF. The CDR3 bases are TGTGCCAGCAGTTCCTCGACAGGGGCTAACTATGGCTACACCTTC.

V gene TRBV28 combines with J gene TRBJ2-7; perhaps TRBD1 as D (5 bases). This CDR3 spans 15 amino acids. The germline V gene encodes CDR1 MDHEN and CDR2 SYDVKM. The germline V and J ends were trimmed by 7 bases and 0 bases, with 16 bases remaining between them. The CDR3 DNA follows: TGTGCCAGCATTAAAAGGGGATATCCCTCCTACGAGCAGTACTTC. This sequence encodes CASIKRGYPSYEQYF. Full variable domain (rest looked up from reference TRBV28 and TRBJ2-7): DVKVTQSSRYLVKRTGEKVFLECVQDMDHENMFWYRQDPGLGLRLIYFSYDVKMKEKGDIPEGYSVSREKKERFSLILESASTNQTSMYLCASIKRGYPSYEQYFGPGTRLTVT.

CDR3 nucleotides: TGTGCCAGCAAGTCCCCAGGGGCCCTCAACGAGCAGTACTTC. Translation gives CASKSPGALNEQYF. The V gene is TRBV6-5, the J gene TRBJ2-7; D is perhaps TRBD1 (6 bases). The CDR3 extends over 14 amino acids. CDR1 and CDR2 from the germline V gene are MNHEY and SVGAGI. The germline V and J ends were trimmed by 7 bases and 5 bases, with 18 bases remaining between them.

Written as DNA, the CDR3 is TGCGCCAGCAGCCAAGTCGCACAGTATAATTCACCCCTCCACTTT. Translating it yields CASSQVAQYNSPLHF. The chain joins TRBV4-3 to TRBJ1-6; D gene unclear. Germline V CDR1 and CDR2: LGHNA, YSLEER. This CDR3 contains 15 residues. V lost 1 base to trimming and J lost 4 bases, with 8 bases between them.

The V and J genes are TRBV7-2 and TRBJ1-2; D perhaps matches TRBD1 (6 bases). Germline assignment: CDR1 SGHTA and CDR2 FQGNSA. This CDR3 spans 15 amino acids. The V end was cut by 1 base, the J end by 4 bases, with 13 bases between. CDR3 DNA: TGTGCCAGCAGCTTAGGGGGGCCCCCAGGCTATGGCTACACCTTC. Its protein is CASSLGGPPGYGYTF.

This rearrangement joins TRBV5-1 to TRBJ1-2; possibly TRBD1 for D (5 bases). Germline V CDR1 and CDR2: SGHRS, YFSETQ. This CDR3 is built from 15 residues. The ends were cut back, 0 bases at V and 4 bases at J, with 13 bases in the middle. CDR3 residues: CASSLAVGASYGYTF. CDR3 in DNA: TGCGCCAGCAGCTTGGCCGTAGGGGCCTCCTATGGCTACACCTTC.

This chain connects TRBV15 to TRBJ2-3, with D unresolved. CDR1 is LNHNV, CDR2 YYDKDF, per germline (reference sequence). Trimming stripped 3 bases from V and 2 bases from J, with 9 bases between. The CDR3 has 14 amino acids. Here the CDR3 DNA reads TGTGCCACCAGCAGGGCCGTGAACACAGATACGCAGTATTTT. It yields the protein CATSRAVNTDTQYF.

The V call is TRBV28, the J call TRBJ1-5, with D possibly TRBD1 on 6 matching bases. V lost 6 bases, J lost 1 base, and 16 bases lay in between. From germline, CDR1 is MDHEN and CDR2 SYDVKM. The CDR3 runs to 16 residues. The CDR3 protein is CASSQGSKGSNQPQHF. The CDR3 DNA follows: TGTGCCAGCAGCCAGGGGTCCAAAGGGAGCAATCAGCCCCAGCATTTT.